This TCR beta chain is from a study of blood T cell repertoires in COVID-19 (dated by TCRdb to the early 2020s). General notes on the study: Samples covering the acute and convalescent phases of COVID-19 were provided by collaborators in the United States, Italy and Spain. A freely available public database, intended as a resource for researchers studying the immune response to SARS-CoV-2, is where the repertoires were released. Deeply sampled blood TCRbeta repertoires from subjects exposed to, actively infected with, or recovered from COVID-19 were included in the dataset. Where available, HLA class I and class II types were obtained from metadata supplied by the sample provider rather than from assay-based typing. Samples were obtained from the ongoing ImmuneRACE study (first 160 participants) and from about 1,300 subjects provided by 6 global collaborators. Nearly every sample came with metadata listing a de-identified subject ID, COVID-19 status, age in years and sex. The material from the prospective study consisted of cDNA or gDNA derived from T cells, B-cell-depleted T cells, or PBMCs. Broad study findings and their caveats: Clinical and demographic metadata were provided uncurated, with the amount varying by source and participant.

Compared with germline, V lacks 4 bases and J lacks 2 bases; bases without a gene match: 5. The cysteine opens and the phenylalanine closes a CDR3 of 15 amino acids. Only CDR3 DNA remains: 45 bases, in frame from the first base. The germline V gene yields SGHTA for CDR1 and FQGNSA for CDR2. TCRbeta CDR3 regions were amplified from genomic DNA using the immunoSEQ Assay, a bias-controlled multiplex PCR. The original methods were these. Nucleated cell counts per sample were estimated from amplification of reference gene primers within the assay. To quantify the absolute abundance of each unique TCRbeta CDR3 rearrangement, sequence reads were collapsed and filtered. Productive Simpson clonality was computed per sample as the square root of Simpson's diversity index over productive rearrangements. TCRdb provides this immuneACCESS table in a form limited to in-frame rearrangements. Some clones are lacking; in checked studies, under half of them reflect an unresolved V gene, and why the rest are absent is not known. The V and J calls and clone size were taken over from that table, and D and trimming were inferred from the DNA. Recorded for this sample are hundreds of thousands of clones; 86% of them occurred a single time. The top ten constitute 4.5% to 7.5% of the sample.

Note on this clone: This clone's antigen is unknown. No much larger clonotype is one base removed from it; base qualities were not supplied.

Collaborating institutions collected whole blood in K2EDTA tubes following their own protocols. For TCRbeta analysis, collaborator samples were shipped as frozen whole blood, as isolated PBMCs, or as DNA extracted from either sample type. The chain is assembled from TRBV7-2 and TRBJ2-1; 7 nucleotides in the junction match TRBD2. The source material was peripheral blood. The sequence derives from a man older than 75 with acute or convalescent COVID-19. The nucleotide sequence is given as TGTGCCAGCAGCTCCCTCGGGACTACCTACAATGAGCAGTTCTTC. Its translation is CASSSLGTTYNEQFF.